The T cell receptor (beta chain) described here comes from a study of long-term antiretroviral therapy in people with HIV. An immunoSEQ assay, version v3.0, was performed at survey level. The table came from immunoSEQ multiplex PCR; TCRdb's copy has only in-frame clones and leaves some out. This sample yields about 43,000 clones, of which about nine tenths are seen a single time; around 4.7% belongs to the top ten. The material was unsorted PBMCs, obtained 0.1 years before starting antiretroviral therapy. The sequence was collected from a woman aged 45-65 years with HIV.

The CDR3 reads CASSLQDDTGELFF. Written as DNA, the CDR3 is TGTGCCAGCTCGCTGCAGGACGACACCGGGGAGCTGTTTTTT. The chain recombines TRBV6-4 with TRBJ2-2; D not certain. The CDR3 spans 14 residues. Germline CDR1 is MRHNA and CDR2 is SNTAGT. Trimming stripped 8 bases from V and 3 bases from J, with 13 bases between.